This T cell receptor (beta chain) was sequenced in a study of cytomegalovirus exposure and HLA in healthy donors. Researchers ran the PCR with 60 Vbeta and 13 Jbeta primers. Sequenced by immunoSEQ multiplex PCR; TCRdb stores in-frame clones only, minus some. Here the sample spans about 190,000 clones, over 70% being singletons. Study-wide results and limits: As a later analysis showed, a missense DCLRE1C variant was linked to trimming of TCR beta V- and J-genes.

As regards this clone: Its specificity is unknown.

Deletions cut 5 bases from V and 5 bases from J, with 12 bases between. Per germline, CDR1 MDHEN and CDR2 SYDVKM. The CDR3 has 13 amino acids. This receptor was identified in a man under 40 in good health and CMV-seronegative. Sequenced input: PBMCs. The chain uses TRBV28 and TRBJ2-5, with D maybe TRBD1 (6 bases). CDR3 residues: CASSTGLRETQYF. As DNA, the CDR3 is TGTGCCAGCAGTACAGGGCTTAGGGAGACCCAGTACTTC.